These 24 T cell receptor beta chains were all obtained from the same sample, sequenced in a study of memory CD4+ T cells and cytomegalovirus serostatus. Here immunoSEQ multiplex PCR was the method, and the copy in TCRdb shows in-frame clones only, minus some. The sample lists roughly 45,000 clones, roughly 78% occurring once. The sort gate was single viable CD3+CD4+CD8-CD45RO+ cells for memory CD4+ T cells. Sequenced: memory CD4+ T cells from blood. Source of these receptors: an adult in good health and CMV-seronegative.

The chain couples TRBV14 to TRBJ1-1; D is perhaps TRBD1 (5 bases). Between the trimmed V and J ends, which lost 5 bases and 11 bases, there was a span of 18 bases. The CDR3 is 13 residues long. CDR1 SGHDN and CDR2 FVKESK come from the germline V gene. The CDR3 region is CASSSGTNGNAFF. The CDR3 region has the DNA TGTGCCAGCAGCTCCGGGACGAACGGGAACGCTTTCTTT. Supplemented by reference TRBV14 and TRBJ1-1, the full variable domain reads EAGVTQFPSHSVIEKGQTVTLRCDPISGHDNLYWYRRVMGKEIKFLLHFVKESKQDESGMPNNRFLAERTGGTYSTLKVQPAELEDSGVYFCASSSGTNGNAFFGQGTRLTVV.

J is TRBJ1-1 and V is TRBV2; no clear D. Germline values: CDR1 SNHLY, CDR2 FYNNEI. The V end was cut by 6 bases, the J end by 7 bases, with 18 bases between. CDR3 size: 14 residues. The DNA for the CDR3 is TGTGCCAGCAGCGCTGGACGTTCTGCAGTTGAAGCTTTCTTT. Encoded protein: CASSAGRSAVEAFF.

The V gene is TRBV7-9, the J gene TRBJ1-1; D gene ambiguous. Germline V lookup: CDR1 SEHNR, CDR2 FQNEAQ (reference sequence). V lost 4 bases to trimming and J lost 0 bases, with 9 bases between them. The CDR3 contains 14 residues. The CDR3 sequence is CASSSRGLNTEAFF. CDR3 DNA: TGTGCCAGCAGCTCAAGAGGACTGAACACTGAAGCTTTCTTT.

This chain uses TRBV5-1 with TRBJ2-7, with 14 bases fitting TRBD2. J lost 6 bases, V lost 4 bases, and 6 bases had no gene match. In germline, CDR1 is SGHRS, CDR2 YFSETQ. The CDR3 extends over 15 amino acids. DNA for the CDR3: TGCGCCAGCAGCCCGACTAGCGGGAGGGCCCTCGAGCAGTACTTC. It translates to CASSPTSGRALEQYF.

The chain uses TRBV10-3 and TRBJ2-1; D is perhaps TRBD2 (6 bases). Germline assignment: CDR1 ENHRY and CDR2 SYGVKD. This CDR3 region has 16 residues. Trimming removed 0 bases from V and 2 bases from J, with 11 bases in between. As DNA, the CDR3 is TGTGCCATCAGTGAGTCTAGGGGACTGACCTACAATGAGCAGTTCTTC. It specifies CAISESRGLTYNEQFF.

The J gene is TRBJ1-2, the V gene TRBV5-1; D ambiguous. Germline assignment: CDR1 SGHRS and CDR2 YFSETQ. Deletions cut 3 bases from V and 6 bases from J, with 18 bases between. CDR3 length equals 15 residues. CDR3 amino acids: CASSSRERRSNGYTF. CDR3 DNA sequence: TGCGCCAGCAGCTCCCGGGAACGACGGTCCAATGGCTACACCTTC.

The chain employs TRBV5-5 and TRBJ1-1; TRBD1 is a possible D gene (6 bases). The V and J ends lost 1 base and 0 bases respectively, with 13 bases between them. The CDR3 sequence is 16 residues long. Germline values: CDR1 SGHKS, CDR2 YYEKEE (reference sequence). CDR3 in amino acids: CASSLWAQGLNTEAFF. The DNA for the CDR3 is TGTGCCAGCAGCTTGTGGGCACAGGGATTGAACACTGAAGCTTTCTTT.

The rearrangement uses TRBV30 and TRBJ2-3; D might be TRBD1 (5 bases). Trimming shortened V by 0 bases and J by 1 base, and 8 bases separated the two germline ends. Germline V gene sequence: CDR1 GTSNPN, CDR2 SVGIG (reference sequence). The CDR3 is 14 residues long. DNA for the CDR3: TGTGCCTGGAGTGTACTCAGGGGCACAGATACGCAGTATTTT. Encoded protein: CAWSVLRGTDTQYF.

The chain employs TRBV28 and TRBJ1-2; weak D call: TRBD1 (6 bases). CDR3 size: 13 residues. V was trimmed by 8 bases and J by 1 base, leaving 11 bases between them. Germline loops: CDR1 MDHEN, CDR2 SYDVKM. DNA of the CDR3: TGTGCCAGCTTCGGGACAAATAACTATGGCTACACCTTC. Translation gives CASFGTNNYGYTF.

The V and J genes are TRBV7-9 and TRBJ2-7; D is possibly TRBD1 or TRBD2 (7 bases each). The length of the CDR3 is 13 residues. Germline V gene sequence: CDR1 SEHNR, CDR2 FQNEAQ (reference sequence). V lost 3 bases to trimming and J lost 6 bases, with 12 bases between them. The CDR3 loop is CASSFSGGVEQYF. The CDR3 nucleotides read TGTGCCAGCAGCTTTTCAGGGGGGGTCGAGCAGTACTTC.

The chain has TRBV7-2 and TRBJ2-5; 10 nucleotides line up with TRBD2. After removal of 3 bases from V and 2 bases from J, the junction contained 6 bases not matched to a gene. The CDR3 runs 16 residues. Germline V gene lookup returns CDR1 SGHTA and CDR2 FQGNSA. The CDR3 region has the DNA TGTGCCAGCAGCTTCGTTCTAGCGGGGGCTCAAGAGACCCAGTACTTC. It is translated as CASSFVLAGAQETQYF.

The rearrangement joins TRBV7-9 to TRBJ2-3; D unclear. V lost 1 base, J lost 6 bases, and 11 bases lay in between. CDR3 size: 14 residues. Germline V CDR1 and CDR2: SEHNR, FQNEAQ (reference sequence). The CDR3 coding sequence is TGTGCCAGCAGCTTAGGTGTAGGGTCTGATACGCAGTATTTT. This encodes CASSLGVGSDTQYF.

The J gene is TRBJ2-1, the V gene TRBV2, with D possibly TRBD1 on 6 matching bases. V was pared by 9 bases and J by 9 bases, with 21 bases between. Germline-derived CDR1 and CDR2 are SNHLY and FYNNEI. The CDR3 consists of 14 residues. CDR3 coding DNA: TGTGCCAGTACCGCACAGGGCCTGATGGGTGAGCAGTTCTTC. Residues: CASTAQGLMGEQFF.

The chain carries TRBV5-1 and TRBJ1-2; D is ambiguous. The CDR3 runs to 14 residues. Trimming took 4 bases from V and 2 from J, leaving 12 bases between them. Germline CDR1 reads SGHRS; CDR2 reads YFSETQ. The CDR3 is CASSAATPNYGYTF. In nucleotides, the CDR3 is TGCGCCAGCAGCGCGGCGACCCCGAACTATGGCTACACCTTC. Full variable domain (rest looked up from reference TRBV5-1 and TRBJ1-2): KAGVTQTPRYLIKTRGQQVTLSCSPISGHRSVSWYQQTPGQGLQFLFEYFSETQRNKGNFPGRFSGRQFSNSRSEMNVSTLELGDSALYLCASSAATPNYGYTFGSGTRLTVV.

This chain connects TRBV6-5 to TRBJ1-3, with a weak D call TRBD1 (5 bases). The V end lost 4 bases, the J end lost 5 bases, and 18 bases lay between the germline ends. This CDR3 has 16 residues. CDR1 and CDR2 (germline): MNHEY, SVGAGI. As DNA, the CDR3 is TGTGCCAGCAGTTCCCCAATCTCCGGGGGACGAAACACCATATATTTT. Encoded protein: CASSSPISGGRNTIYF.

The chain links TRBV7-2 to TRBJ2-1; 9 bases are a match to TRBD2. V was clipped by 5 bases and J by 10 bases; unmatched bases: 12. There are 15 residues in the CDR3. Germline CDR1 and CDR2: SGHTA and FQGNSA. DNA for the CDR3: TGTGCCAGCAGCCCCCGGCGAGCGGGGGGAGGGGAGCAGTTCTTC. Translating gives CASSPRRAGGGEQFF. Based on the CDR3 plus reference TRBV7-2 and TRBJ2-1, the full variable domain is GAGVSQSPSNKVTEKGKDVELRCDPISGHTALYWYRQSLGQGLEFLIYFQGNSAPDKSGLPSDRFSAERTGGSVSTLTIQRTQQEDSAVYLCASSPRRAGGGEQFFGPGTRLTVL.

The chain couples TRBV28 to TRBJ2-7; possibly TRBD1 for D (6 bases). CDR3 length: 17 amino acids. Germline V CDR1 and CDR2: MDHEN, SYDVKM. V was cut by 5 bases and J by 0 bases, with 20 bases left in between. The CDR3 nucleotides read TGTGCCAGCAGTCAAATTACAGGGCTTCTGAGCTCCTACGAGCAGTACTTC. Protein sequence: CASSQITGLLSSYEQYF.

The V call is TRBV7-9, the J call TRBJ2-7, with D perhaps TRBD1 or TRBD2 (5 bases each). Per the germline V gene, CDR1 is SEHNR and CDR2 is FQNEAQ (reference sequence). The V end was cut by 2 bases, the J end by 2 bases, with 10 bases between. CDR3 length: 14 residues. The CDR3 coding sequence is TGTGCCAGCAGCTTAAGGGACGGAGCCTACGAGCAGTACTTC. The encoded protein is CASSLRDGAYEQYF.

The rearrangement joins TRBV5-6 to TRBJ2-1, with 10 bases fitting TRBD2. V dropped 4 bases and J dropped 2; count of bases not matched to a gene: 6. The CDR3 has 16 residues. From germline, CDR1 is SGHDT and CDR2 YYEEEE. The CDR3 sequence is CASSHQTSGAYNEQFF. As DNA, the CDR3 is TGTGCCAGCAGCCACCAAACTAGCGGGGCCTACAATGAGCAGTTCTTC.

V usage is TRBV11-2 and J usage is TRBJ2-7; D gene unclear. Between the trimmed V and J ends, which lost 8 bases and 2 bases, there was a span of 10 bases. The CDR3 is 12 residues long. Germline CDR1 and CDR2: SGHAT and FQNNGV. CDR3 in DNA: TGTGCCAGCGCCCGGGCCACCTACGAGCAGTACTTC. It specifies CASARATYEQYF.

The chain joins TRBV7-9 to TRBJ1-3; 9 nucleotides align to TRBD1. The CDR3 covers 15 residues. V trimming: 4 bases; J trimming: 2 bases; junction bases outside the gene matches: 3. Germline CDR1 SEHNR, CDR2 FQNEAQ (reference sequence). CDR3 sequence: CASSSDRGAGNTIYF. The CDR3 nucleotides read TGTGCCAGCAGCTCGGACAGGGGAGCTGGAAACACCATATATTTT. Together with reference TRBV7-9 and TRBJ1-3, the CDR3 gives the full variable domain: DTGVSQNPRHKITKRGQNVTFRCDPISEHNRLYWYRQTLGQGPEFLTYFQNEAQLEKSRLLSDRFSAERPKGSFSTLEIQRTEQGDSAMYLCASSSDRGAGNTIYFGEGSWLTVV.

DNA for the CDR3: TGTGCCAGCAGCTTAAGGAGTAATTCACCCCTCCACTTT. Translated: CASSLRSNSPLHF. The chain recombines TRBV7-7 with TRBJ1-6; D gene unclear. Germline V gene lookup returns CDR1 SSHAT and CDR2 FNYEAQ (reference sequence). CDR3 length equals 13 residues. V lost 2 bases to trimming and J lost 6 bases, with 5 bases between them.

This chain connects TRBV27 to TRBJ2-2; weak D call: TRBD2 (6 bases). V was clipped by 0 bases and J by 6 bases, with 11 bases between them. Per the germline V gene, CDR1 is MNHEY and CDR2 is SMNVEV (reference sequence). This CDR3 has 15 amino acids. The CDR3: CASSLSQPGAGELFF. For the CDR3, the DNA is TGTGCCAGCAGTTTATCTCAGCCGGGGGCCGGGGAGCTGTTTTTT.

CDR3 amino acids: CASSQEVGGNTGELFF. CDR3 sequence (DNA): TGTGCCAGCAGCCAAGAAGTGGGAGGTAACACCGGGGAGCTGTTTTTT. The genes are TRBV14 and TRBJ2-2; possible D gene TRBD2, 6 bases. Trimming left V 0 bases short and J 2 bases short, with 10 bases between. Germline V CDR1 and CDR2: SGHDN, FVKESK. The CDR3 totals 16 residues.